These 10 T cell receptor beta chains were sequenced from one sample in a study of CD8+ T cells in alopecia areata. Following RNA extraction, reverse transcription yielded cDNA that acted as the sequencing template. Some clones are missing from TCRdb's copy, which holds only in-frame ones; the method was immunoSEQ multiplex PCR. The sample has 200,000 or so clones, more than 50% seen once. Material: CD8+ T cells sorted from blood. These receptor sequences come from a human donor in good health.

CDR3 nucleotides: TGTGCCAGCAGCGTAGCAGGGGGTGACTATGGCTACACCTTC. This gives the protein CASSVAGGDYGYTF. This rearrangement joins TRBV9 to TRBJ1-2; 7 positions agree with TRBD1. V lost 0 bases and J lost 3; bases outside the gene matches: 2. The germline V gene encodes CDR1 SGDLS and CDR2 YYNGEE. The CDR3 is made up of 14 amino acids.

V gene TRBV7-2 combines with J gene TRBJ1-4; weak D call: TRBD1 (6 bases). Germline assignment: CDR1 SGHTA and CDR2 FQGNSA. Trimming removed 2 bases at V and 8 bases at J, with 12 bases between. The CDR3 extends over 14 amino acids. CDR3 region: CASSLSGAEEKLFF. CDR3 in DNA: TGTGCCAGCAGCTTATCAGGGGCGGAGGAAAAACTGTTTTTT.

This clone showed up just a few times. The chain combines TRBV6-1 with TRBJ2-3; 8 nucleotides line up with TRBD2. V lost 2 bases, J lost 6 bases, and 7 bases stayed unmatched. The CDR3 is 15 residues long. CDR1 is MNHNS, CDR2 SASEGT, per germline. CDR3 protein: CASSELSGGVDTQYF. The DNA of the CDR3 is TGTGCCAGCAGTGAACTCAGCGGGGGTGTGGATACGCAGTATTTT.

Here the CDR3 reads CASSPPTSGVVDTQYF. DNA of the CDR3: TGTGCCAGCAGCCCCCCAACTAGCGGGGTAGTAGATACGCAGTATTTT. The chain joins TRBV7-9 to TRBJ2-3; 10 bases map to TRBD2. Looked up from germline, CDR1 is SEHNR and CDR2 is FQNEAQ (reference sequence). This CDR3 is 16 amino acids long. Trimming at V came to 5 bases and at J to 5 bases, leaving 10 bases not matched to a gene.

CDR3 sequence (DNA): TGCAGCGTTAAGGGGGGGCCAAACACAGATACGCAGTATTTT. Amino acids: CSVKGGPNTDTQYF. The chain employs TRBV29-1 and TRBJ2-3, with a possible D match to TRBD2 (7 bases). V lost 5 bases, J lost 2 bases, and 14 bases lay in between. Germline CDR1 SQVTM, CDR2 ANQGSEA. This CDR3 has 14 residues.

As to this clone: Within the sample, other DNA sequences also encode this same CDR3. The chain joins TRBV29-1 to TRBJ1-1; the D gene is possibly TRBD1 (6 bases). The germline V and J ends were trimmed by 4 bases and 1 base, with 7 bases remaining between them. This CDR3 is built from 12 residues. CDR1 is SQVTM and CDR2 is ANQGSEA in the germline V gene. As DNA, the CDR3 is TGCAGCGTTGCGACAGGGAACACTGAAGCTTTCTTT. It specifies CSVATGNTEAFF.

The genes are TRBV4-1 and TRBJ2-5; either TRBD1 or TRBD2 may supply D (6 bases each). The V gene's germline CDR1 is MGHRA and CDR2 YSYEKL. With 0 bases removed from V and 3 bases from J, the gap between germline ends came to 14 bases. The CDR3 is 16 residues long. CDR3 sequence (DNA): TGCGCCAGCAGCCAAGATCGAAGTAGGGGGGAAGAGACCCAGTACTTC. The encoded protein is CASSQDRSRGEETQYF.

This chain connects TRBV11-2 to TRBJ1-1; the D is unclear. Trimming shortened V by 3 bases and J by 1 base, and 9 bases separated the two germline ends. Germline CDR1 SGHAT, CDR2 FQNNGV. This CDR3 spans 14 amino acids. The CDR3 coding sequence is TGTGCCAGCAGCTTGTACGGCTCGAACACTGAAGCTTTCTTT. It is translated as CASSLYGSNTEAFF.

This rearrangement joins TRBV7-6 to TRBJ1-1; D gene unclear. The CDR3 contains 15 residues. Deletions cut 1 base from V and 4 bases from J, with 13 bases between. The V gene's germline CDR1 is SGHVS and CDR2 FNYEAQ. CDR3 DNA sequence: TGTGCCAGCAGCTTAGAGGTTATAACAGTCACTGAAGCTTTCTTT. It is translated as CASSLEVITVTEAFF.

The gene calls are TRBV7-9 and TRBJ2-7; D may be TRBD2 (6 bases). The CDR3 spans 11 residues. From germline, CDR1 is SEHNR and CDR2 FQNEAQ (reference sequence). Trimming stripped 5 bases from V and 12 bases from J, with 14 bases between. For the CDR3, the DNA is TGTGCCAGCAGCGAGGACTACGGCTGGTACTTC. Protein product: CASSEDYGWYF.